The 15 T cell receptor beta chains listed next were all sequenced from one sample in a study of cytomegalovirus exposure and HLA in healthy donors. Primers for the PCR totalled 60 Vbeta and 13 Jbeta. Some clones are missing from TCRdb's copy, which holds only in-frame ones; the method was immunoSEQ multiplex PCR. The sample records 150,000 to 200,000 clones, roughly 80% being singletons. The source material was PBMCs. The receptors derive from a man aged 45 to 65 in good health and CMV-seronegative.

The chain recombines TRBV4-3 with TRBJ1-2; 11 positions match TRBD1. Germline CDR1 and CDR2: LGHNA and YSLEER. This CDR3 region has 16 residues. V lost 0 bases and J lost 7; bases outside the gene matches: 7. CDR3 loop: CASSQDLDGTGGGYTF. CDR3 nucleotides: TGCGCCAGCAGCCAAGATCTCGATGGGACAGGGGGTGGCTACACCTTC.

This clone appeared a single time. The J gene is TRBJ2-7, the V gene TRBV6-6; TRBD1 aligns across 7 bases. Germline trimming cut 6 bases from V and 0 bases from J; bases unmatched to any gene: 5. CDR1 is MNHNY, CDR2 SVGAGI, per germline (reference sequence). The CDR3 is 14 amino acids. The CDR3 here is CASRIQGNSYEQYF. DNA for the CDR3: TGTGCCAGCAGGATACAGGGGAACTCCTACGAGCAGTACTTC.

CDR3 nucleotides: TGTGCCAGCAGCTTAGCGGGCAGGGGCAACACTGAAGCTTTCTTT. Translating it yields CASSLAGRGNTEAFF. J is TRBJ1-1 and V is TRBV7-2; a weak D match, TRBD1 (6 bases). Trimming stripped 0 bases from V and 2 bases from J, with 10 bases between. The CDR3 runs to 15 residues. Germline values: CDR1 SGHTA, CDR2 FQGNSA.

The rearrangement uses TRBV7-2 and TRBJ1-2, with unresolved D. Germline assignment: CDR1 SGHTA and CDR2 FQGNSA. V was trimmed by 4 bases and J by 4 bases, leaving 7 bases between them. There are 12 residues in the CDR3. Written as DNA, the CDR3 is TGTGCCAGCAGCTCCGACTTCTATGGCTACACCTTC. Translated, it gives CASSSDFYGYTF.

The rearrangement links TRBV6-5 to TRBJ1-1; TRBD1 aligns across 12 bases. Germline V CDR1 and CDR2: MNHEY, SVGAGI. CDR3 length: 13 residues. Trimming cost V 6 bases and J 11 bases; bases outside gene matches: 7. DNA of the CDR3: TGTGCCAGCAGACCGGGACAGGGGGCGAAGGCTTTCTTT. As protein: CASRPGQGAKAFF.

This clone was picked up one time. The V and J genes are TRBV10-3 and TRBJ2-2, with TRBD2 identical over 12 bases. The CDR3 extends over 17 amino acids. Germline CDR1 reads ENHRY; CDR2 reads SYGVKD. Trimming took 7 bases from V and 2 from J; bases not matched to a gene: 8. The CDR3: CAINGLAGGPNTGELFF. As DNA, the CDR3 is TGTGCCATCAACGGGCTAGCGGGGGGGCCCAACACCGGGGAGCTGTTTTTT.

The J gene is TRBJ2-2, the V gene TRBV9, with 9 bases lining up with TRBD2. Unmatched junction bases numbered 0, after V lost 5 bases and J lost 1 base. The CDR3 consists of 14 residues. Germline V gives CDR1 SGDLS, CDR2 YYNGEE. The CDR3 DNA reads as TGTGCCAGCAGACTAGCGGGGAACACCGGGGAGCTGTTTTTT. Encoded protein: CASRLAGNTGELFF.

This clone was detected only once. The chain combines TRBV27 with TRBJ2-2, with D possibly matching TRBD1 (6 bases). Germline CDR1 is MNHEY and CDR2 is SMNVEV (reference sequence). CDR3 length: 14 amino acids. V was cut by 0 bases and J by 7 bases, with 9 bases left in between. The CDR3 loop reads CASSLSGAYGELFF. The CDR3 nucleotides are TGTGCCAGCAGTTTATCGGGGGCGTACGGGGAGCTGTTTTTT.

The chain is built from TRBV4-2 and TRBJ1-1; D not resolved. Germline assignment: CDR1 LGHNA and CDR2 YNFKEQ. The CDR3 covers 14 residues. Trimming took off 0 bases at V and 4 bases at J, with 9 bases between the two ends. CDR3 region: CASSQDPPGTEAFF. The CDR3, as DNA: TGTGCCAGCAGCCAAGATCCCCCGGGCACTGAAGCTTTCTTT.

The chain recombines TRBV11-2 with TRBJ2-3, with D uncertain. V lost 1 base, J lost 6 bases, and 14 bases lay in between. In germline, CDR1 is SGHAT, CDR2 FQNNGV. The CDR3 loop spans 15 amino acids. The CDR3 protein is CASSLGSSTADTQYF. The DNA for the CDR3 is TGTGCCAGCAGCTTAGGGTCTAGTACCGCCGATACGCAGTATTTT.

The V and J genes are TRBV11-3 and TRBJ2-1; the match to TRBD1 covers 8 bases. V lost 5 bases and J lost 2; bases outside the gene matches: 5. The CDR3 runs 15 residues. CDR1 SGHNT and CDR2 YENEEA come from the germline V gene. The CDR3 DNA is TGTGCCAGCAGCCCTCGACAGGGGACCTACAATGAGCAGTTCTTC. It yields the protein CASSPRQGTYNEQFF.

The CDR3 here is CASLPRGARTGELFF. The CDR3 DNA follows: TGTGCCAGCCTCCCCAGGGGGGCTCGTACCGGGGAGCTGTTTTTT. J is TRBJ2-2 and V is TRBV11-2; a weak D match, TRBD1 (7 bases). The CDR3 contains 15 residues. CDR1 and CDR2 (germline): SGHAT, FQNNGV. V was shortened by 8 bases and J by 5 bases, with 18 bases between the two germline ends.

The V gene is TRBV7-2, the J gene TRBJ2-7; 9 bases are shared with TRBD2. V lost 4 bases, J lost 2 bases, and 6 bases stayed unmatched. This CDR3 contains 15 residues. Per germline, CDR1 SGHTA and CDR2 FQGNSA. The CDR3 protein is CASSSRRGGPYEQYF. The CDR3 region has the DNA TGTGCCAGCAGCTCCAGGCGGGGGGGCCCCTACGAGCAGTACTTC.

CDR3 bases: TGTGCCAGCAGCTTAAGGAGCGGGGGTTCCCCCGGGGAGCAGTTCTTC. As protein: CASSLRSGGSPGEQFF. The chain recombines TRBV7-2 with TRBJ2-1, with TRBD2 matching 8 bases. With 2 bases clipped from V and 10 bases from J, the junction kept 13 bases outside the gene matches. The V gene's germline CDR1 is SGHTA and CDR2 FQGNSA. The CDR3 length is 16 residues.

The rearrangement uses TRBV7-2 and TRBJ1-2, with a tentative D call TRBD1 (5 bases). The CDR3 covers 14 residues. Germline loops: CDR1 SGHTA, CDR2 FQGNSA. Trimming left V 7 bases short and J 3 bases short, with 15 bases between. CDR3 DNA: TGTGCCAGCACCTCTTATCAGGGCCACTATGGCTACACCTTC. This codes for CASTSYQGHYGYTF.